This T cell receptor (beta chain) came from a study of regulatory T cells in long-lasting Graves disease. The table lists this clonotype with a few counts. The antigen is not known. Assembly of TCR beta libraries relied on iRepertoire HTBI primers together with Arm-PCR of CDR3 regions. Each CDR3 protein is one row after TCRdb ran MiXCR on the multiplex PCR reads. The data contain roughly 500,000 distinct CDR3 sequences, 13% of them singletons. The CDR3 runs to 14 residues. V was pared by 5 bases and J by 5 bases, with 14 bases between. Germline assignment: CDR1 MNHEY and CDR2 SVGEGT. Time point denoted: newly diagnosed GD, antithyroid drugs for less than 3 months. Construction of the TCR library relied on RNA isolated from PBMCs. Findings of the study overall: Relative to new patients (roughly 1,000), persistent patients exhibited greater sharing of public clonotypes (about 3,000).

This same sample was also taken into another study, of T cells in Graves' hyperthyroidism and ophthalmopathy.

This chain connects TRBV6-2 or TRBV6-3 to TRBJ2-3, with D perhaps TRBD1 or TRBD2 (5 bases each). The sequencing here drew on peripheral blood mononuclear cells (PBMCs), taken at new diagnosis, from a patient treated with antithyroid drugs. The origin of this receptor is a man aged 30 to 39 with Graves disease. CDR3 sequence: CASSGAGAGDTQYF. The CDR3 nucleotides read TGTGCCAGCAGTGGGGCCGGGGCGGGAGATACGCAGTATTTT.